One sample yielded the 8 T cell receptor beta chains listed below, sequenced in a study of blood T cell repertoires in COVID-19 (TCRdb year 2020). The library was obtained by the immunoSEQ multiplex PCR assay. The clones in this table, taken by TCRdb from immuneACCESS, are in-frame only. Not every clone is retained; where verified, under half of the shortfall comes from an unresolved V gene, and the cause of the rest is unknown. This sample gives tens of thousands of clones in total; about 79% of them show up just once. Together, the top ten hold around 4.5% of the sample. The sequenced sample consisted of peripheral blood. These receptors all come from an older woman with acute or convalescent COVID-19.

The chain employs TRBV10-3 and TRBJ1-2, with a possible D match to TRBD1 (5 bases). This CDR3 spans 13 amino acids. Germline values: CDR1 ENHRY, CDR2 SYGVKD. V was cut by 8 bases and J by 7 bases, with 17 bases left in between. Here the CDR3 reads CAIRALSGLGYTF. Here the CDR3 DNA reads TGTGCCATCCGGGCGTTGTCAGGGCTTGGCTACACCTTC.

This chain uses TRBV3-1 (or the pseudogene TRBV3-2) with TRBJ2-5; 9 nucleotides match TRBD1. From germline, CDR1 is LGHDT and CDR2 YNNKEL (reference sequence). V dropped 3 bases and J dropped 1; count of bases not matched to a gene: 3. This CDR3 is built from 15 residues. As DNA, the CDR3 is TGTGCCAGCAGCCAGGGACAGGGTCCCCAAGAGACCCAGTACTTC. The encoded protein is CASSQGQGPQETQYF.

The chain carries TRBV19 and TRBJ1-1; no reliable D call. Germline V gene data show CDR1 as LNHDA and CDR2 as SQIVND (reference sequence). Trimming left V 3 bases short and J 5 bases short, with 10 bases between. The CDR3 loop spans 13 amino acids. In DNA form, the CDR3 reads TGTGCCAGTAGTATGTACGGAGGGACTGAAGCTTTCTTT. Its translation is CASSMYGGTEAFF.

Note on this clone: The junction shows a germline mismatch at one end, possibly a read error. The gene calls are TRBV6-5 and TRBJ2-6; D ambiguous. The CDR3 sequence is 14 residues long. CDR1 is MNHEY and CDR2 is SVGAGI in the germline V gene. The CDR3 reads CASSYFSWANVLTF. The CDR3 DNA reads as TGTGCCAGCAGTTACTTCTCTTGGGCCAACGTCCTGACTTTC.

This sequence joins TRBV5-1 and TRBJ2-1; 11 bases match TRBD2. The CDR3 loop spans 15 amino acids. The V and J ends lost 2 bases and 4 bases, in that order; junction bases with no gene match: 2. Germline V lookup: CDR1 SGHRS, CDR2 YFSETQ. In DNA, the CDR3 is TGCGCCAGCAGCTTTTCTAGCGGGGGGTACAATGAGCAGTTCTTC. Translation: CASSFSSGGYNEQFF.

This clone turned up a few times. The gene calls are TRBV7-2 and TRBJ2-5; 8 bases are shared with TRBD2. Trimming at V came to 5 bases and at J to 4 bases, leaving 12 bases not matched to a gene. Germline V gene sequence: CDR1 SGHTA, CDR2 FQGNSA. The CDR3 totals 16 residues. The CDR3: CASSPIGRGAGETQYF. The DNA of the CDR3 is TGTGCCAGCAGCCCCATCGGGCGGGGGGCAGGAGAGACCCAGTACTTC. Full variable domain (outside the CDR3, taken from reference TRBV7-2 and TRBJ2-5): GAGVSQSPSNKVTEKGKDVELRCDPISGHTALYWYRQSLGQGLEFLIYFQGNSAPDKSGLPSDRFSAERTGGSVSTLTIQRTQQEDSAVYLCASSPIGRGAGETQYFGPGTRLLVL.

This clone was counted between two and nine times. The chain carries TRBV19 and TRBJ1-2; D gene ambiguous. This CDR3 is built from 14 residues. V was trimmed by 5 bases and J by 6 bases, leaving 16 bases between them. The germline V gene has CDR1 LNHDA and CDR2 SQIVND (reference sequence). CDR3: CASSLPNSGDGYTF. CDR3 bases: TGTGCCAGTAGTCTTCCAAATTCCGGGGATGGCTACACCTTC.

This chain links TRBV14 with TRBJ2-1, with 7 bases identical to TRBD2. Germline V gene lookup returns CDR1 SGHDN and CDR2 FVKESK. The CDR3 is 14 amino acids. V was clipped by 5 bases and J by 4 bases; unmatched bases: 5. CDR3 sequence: CASSSRGGYNEQFF. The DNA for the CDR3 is TGTGCCAGCAGCTCCCGGGGAGGGTACAATGAGCAGTTCTTC.